Listed here is a single T cell receptor (beta chain). This sample stems from a study of shared T cell receptors in the human thymus. Generated by immunoSEQ multiplex PCR, the TCRdb table keeps only in-frame clones and is missing some. The table lists over 65,000 clones, nearly 95% of them singletons. The CDR3 is 17 amino acids. Unmatched junction bases numbered 4, after V lost 2 bases and J lost 1 base. Per the germline V gene, CDR1 is ENHRY and CDR2 is SYGVKD. The TCR was taken from a human donor. This chain joins TRBV10-3 and TRBJ2-2; TRBD2 aligns across 10 bases. Sequencing was performed on thymocytes. The CDR3 region is CAISERPSGGNTGELFF. The CDR3 region has the DNA TGTGCCATCAGTGAGCGCCCTAGCGGGGGGAACACCGGGGAGCTGTTTTTT.